Following are 29 T cell receptor beta chains from one sample sequenced in a study of blood T cell repertoires in COVID-19. The table came from immunoSEQ multiplex PCR; TCRdb's copy has only in-frame clones and leaves some out. The table lists 160,000 or so clones, roughly 89% of them singletons. The sequencing input was peripheral blood. The receptors derive from a woman aged 65 to 85 with COVID-19, enrolled during active disease.

The chain uses TRBV6-6 and TRBJ2-7, with 7 bases identical to TRBD2. Germline CDR1 MNHNY, CDR2 SVGAGI (reference sequence). The V gene end was trimmed by 4 bases and the J gene end by 3 bases; junction bases not matched to a gene: 0. This CDR3 is 12 amino acids long. The CDR3 sequence is CASSWGGYEQYF. The CDR3 DNA reads TGTGCCAGCAGTTGGGGGGGCTACGAGCAGTACTTC.

This clone was detected once. CDR3 loop: CASSLRTGRYEQYF. The CDR3 DNA follows: TGTGCCAGCAGCTTGCGGACAGGGCGCTACGAGCAGTACTTC. V usage is TRBV7-9 and J usage is TRBJ2-7, with 8 bases lining up with TRBD1. The ends lost 3 bases at V and 3 bases at J; junction bases unmatched: 4. This CDR3 comprises 14 residues. CDR1 and CDR2 (germline): SEHNR, FQNEAQ (reference sequence).

V usage is TRBV5-1 and J usage is TRBJ2-4, with a tentative D call TRBD2 (6 bases). V was trimmed by 4 bases and J by 8 bases, leaving 19 bases between them. Germline V CDR1 and CDR2: SGHRS, YFSETQ. The CDR3 is made up of 15 amino acids. CDR3 amino acids: CASSPSGESKHIQYF. DNA for the CDR3: TGCGCCAGCAGCCCGTCGGGAGAATCGAAGCACATTCAGTACTTC. Looking up the rest from reference TRBV5-1 and TRBJ2-4 gives the full variable domain: KAGVTQTPRYLIKTRGQQVTLSCSPISGHRSVSWYQQTPGQGLQFLFEYFSETQRNKGNFPGRFSGRQFSNSRSEMNVSTLELGDSALYLCASSPSGESKHIQYFGAGTRLSVL.

This chain links TRBV5-6 with TRBJ2-3; the D is unclear. Germline CDR1 reads SGHDT; CDR2 reads YYEEEE. This CDR3 has 11 amino acids. Trimming removed 8 bases from V and 3 bases from J, with 7 bases in between. This CDR3 reads CASGETDTQYF. In DNA form, the CDR3 reads TGTGCCAGTGGAGAGACAGATACGCAGTATTTT.

The chain is built from TRBV28 and TRBJ1-1, with a weak D call TRBD1 (6 bases). The germline V gene has CDR1 MDHEN and CDR2 SYDVKM. V lost 8 bases and J lost 8, with 12 bases in between. The CDR3 is 11 amino acids. Here the CDR3 reads CASGLQGEAFF. In nucleotides, the CDR3 is TGTGCCAGCGGATTACAGGGCGAAGCTTTCTTT. Full variable domain (missing parts from reference TRBV28 and TRBJ1-1): DVKVTQSSRYLVKRTGEKVFLECVQDMDHENMFWYRQDPGLGLRLIYFSYDVKMKEKGDIPEGYSVSREKKERFSLILESASTNQTSMYLCASGLQGEAFFGQGTRLTVV.

V usage is TRBV7-9 and J usage is TRBJ1-4, with a tentative D call TRBD1 (5 bases). The V and J ends lost 7 bases and 4 bases respectively, with 13 bases between them. The CDR3 extends over 14 amino acids. Germline values: CDR1 SEHNR, CDR2 FQNEAQ (reference sequence). This CDR3 is CASTPAGDNEKLFF. The CDR3 DNA follows: TGTGCCAGCACCCCCGCGGGGGATAATGAAAAACTGTTTTTT.

The genes are TRBV18 and TRBJ2-7; perhaps TRBD1 as D (6 bases). Germline-derived CDR1 and CDR2 are KGHSH and LQKENI. This CDR3 is 15 amino acids long. Trimming took off 3 bases at V and 2 bases at J, with 14 bases between the two ends. The CDR3 reads CASSPGAPRTYEQYF. The CDR3, as DNA: TGTGCCAGCTCACCGGGGGCACCGCGGACCTACGAGCAGTACTTC.

This sequence joins TRBV28 and TRBJ1-5; D is perhaps TRBD1 (5 bases). From germline, CDR1 is MDHEN and CDR2 SYDVKM. Trimming cost V 4 bases and J 3 bases, with 7 bases left between them. The CDR3 is made up of 13 amino acids. CDR3: CASSSTDNQPQHF. CDR3 bases: TGTGCCAGCAGTTCGACAGACAATCAGCCCCAGCATTTT.

The sample holds one count of this clone. The V call is TRBV19, the J call TRBJ2-7; 8 positions agree with TRBD2. Trimming took 6 bases from V and 2 from J; bases not matched to a gene: 9. CDR3 size: 15 residues. CDR1 is LNHDA and CDR2 is SQIVND in the germline V gene (reference sequence). CDR3 DNA: TGTGCCAGTAGCCCAGCCGGGACTAGACCCTACGAGCAGTACTTC. Its translation: CASSPAGTRPYEQYF.

V usage is TRBV6-4 and J usage is TRBJ2-1, with 14 bases that match TRBD2. With V trimmed by 6 bases and J by 5 bases, 3 bases remained unmatched. The CDR3 has 15 amino acids. CDR1 is MRHNA, CDR2 SNTAGT, per germline. CDR3 in DNA: TGTGCCAGCAGAAAGGGACTAGCGGGGGACAATGAGCAGTTCTTC. Amino acid sequence: CASRKGLAGDNEQFF.

This rearrangement joins TRBV5-1 to TRBJ2-5; D is possibly TRBD1 (6 bases). The CDR3 contains 15 residues. The V and J ends lost 0 bases and 0 bases respectively, with 9 bases between them. Germline CDR1 and CDR2: SGHRS and YFSETQ. The CDR3 here is CASSLAGVYQETQYF. Written as DNA, the CDR3 is TGCGCCAGCAGCTTGGCAGGGGTGTACCAAGAGACCCAGTACTTC.

The CDR3 loop reads CASSRGTGSGGNTIYF. The DNA of the CDR3 is TGTGCCAGCAGCCGCGGGACAGGTAGTGGGGGAAACACCATATATTTT. This chain links TRBV7-9 with TRBJ1-3; 8 bases agree with TRBD1. Germline CDR1 reads SEHNR; CDR2 reads FQNEAQ (reference sequence). Trimming removed 5 bases from V and 4 bases from J; junction bases left unmatched: 10. This CDR3 contains 16 residues.

The genes are TRBV15 and TRBJ2-7; 8 positions agree with TRBD2. The CDR3 has 14 residues. J lost 0 bases, V lost 4 bases, and 2 bases had no gene match. From germline, CDR1 is LNHNV and CDR2 YYDKDF (reference sequence). CDR3 bases: TGTGCCACCAGCACGGGGGGGCGCTCCTACGAGCAGTACTTC. Translation: CATSTGGRSYEQYF.

This chain uses TRBV5-4 with TRBJ1-2; D call uncertain. Trimming removed 5 bases from V and 0 bases from J, with 23 bases in between. The CDR3 is 18 amino acids. Germline lookup yields CDR1 SGHNT and CDR2 YYREEE (reference sequence). The CDR3 sequence is CASREKVGREDSNYGYTF. CDR3 nucleotides: TGTGCCAGCAGGGAGAAGGTGGGGAGGGAGGATTCTAACTATGGCTACACCTTC.

Comment on this clone: This sample also contains other DNA sequences that code for the same CDR3. The chain employs TRBV6-5 and TRBJ2-2; 11 bases are shared with TRBD1. The CDR3 has 14 residues. Germline-derived CDR1 and CDR2 are MNHEY and SVGAGI. The junction had 3 bases not matched to a gene; V was cut back by 6 bases and J by 6 bases. The CDR3 nucleotides are TGTGCCAGCAGCCTGGACAGGGGGCCCGGGGAGCTGTTTTTT. Translation: CASSLDRGPGELFF.

The rearrangement joins TRBV2 to TRBJ1-6; D gene ambiguous. This CDR3 comprises 14 residues. V shed 5 bases and J shed 5 bases, with 10 bases lying between them. The germline V gene has CDR1 SNHLY and CDR2 FYNNEI. CDR3 DNA: TGTGCCAGCAGTTCCACACCGAATAATTCACCCCTCCACTTT. Translated, it gives CASSSTPNNSPLHF.

The V call is TRBV10-3, the J call TRBJ1-1, with 9 bases that match TRBD1. V was clipped by 7 bases and J by 3 bases; unmatched bases: 6. CDR3 length: 14 amino acids. Germline CDR1 and CDR2: ENHRY and SYGVKD. The DNA of the CDR3 is TGTGCCATCAATACGGGACAGGGCGACACTGAAGCTTTCTTT. It codes for CAINTGQGDTEAFF.

The chain is built from TRBV3-1 (or the pseudogene TRBV3-2) and TRBJ2-2; D is uncertain. The CDR3 has 13 residues. Germline CDR1 and CDR2: LGHDT and YNNKEL (reference sequence). The V end lost 5 bases, the J end lost 4 bases, and 8 bases lay between the germline ends. CDR3 sequence (DNA): TGTGCCAGCAGCTTTAGTTCCACCGGGGAGCTGTTTTTT. Amino acids: CASSFSSTGELFF.

J is TRBJ1-2 and V is TRBV7-2; 9 bases are a match to TRBD1. Germline assignment: CDR1 SGHTA and CDR2 FQGNSA. CDR3 size: 16 residues. V was clipped by 0 bases and J by 5 bases; unmatched bases: 7. The CDR3 is CASSLAITGGAYGYTF. The DNA of the CDR3 is TGTGCCAGCAGCTTAGCGATCACAGGGGGCGCATATGGCTACACCTTC.

V gene TRBV6-5 combines with J gene TRBJ2-1; 12 nucleotides align to TRBD2. V lost 6 bases, J lost 6 bases, and 6 bases stayed unmatched. Germline V gives CDR1 MNHEY, CDR2 SVGAGI. CDR3 length: 15 amino acids. The CDR3 DNA reads TGTGCCAGCAGGCCTAGCGGGGGGGCGGCCAATGAGCAGTTCTTC. Translation: CASRPSGGAANEQFF.

The gene calls are TRBV27 and TRBJ2-7, with 8 bases aligning to TRBD2. With V trimmed by 2 bases and J by 5 bases, 5 bases remained unmatched. The CDR3 totals 14 residues. Germline V gene lookup returns CDR1 MNHEY and CDR2 SMNVEV (reference sequence). The CDR3 region is CASSLRGGSNEQYF. The CDR3 nucleotides read TGTGCCAGCAGTTTACGGGGGGGGAGCAACGAGCAGTACTTC.

V is TRBV7-8 and J is TRBJ1-6; 9 bases line up with TRBD1. Germline CDR1 SGHVS, CDR2 FQNEAQ. The CDR3 is 14 amino acids. V shed 3 bases, J shed 7 bases, and the junction held 1 base outside the gene matches. As DNA, the CDR3 is TGTGCCAGCAGCTTCGGACAGGGGAATTCACCCCTCCACTTT. This codes for CASSFGQGNSPLHF.

The J gene is TRBJ2-5, the V gene TRBV7-9; D is ambiguous. Deletions cut 4 bases from V and 0 bases from J, with 9 bases between. This CDR3 is 14 amino acids long. Germline-derived CDR1 and CDR2 are SEHNR and FQNEAQ (reference sequence). The chain's CDR3 is CASSSLRNQETQYF. The CDR3 DNA sequence: TGTGCCAGCAGCTCCTTGAGGAACCAAGAGACCCAGTACTTC. The whole variable domain, filled in from reference TRBV7-9 and TRBJ2-5, reads DTGVSQNPRHKITKRGQNVTFRCDPISEHNRLYWYRQTLGQGPEFLTYFQNEAQLEKSRLLSDRFSAERPKGSFSTLEIQRTEQGDSAMYLCASSSLRNQETQYFGPGTRLLVL.

This clone was detected only a few times. V gene TRBV9 combines with J gene TRBJ1-1, with a tentative D call TRBD1 (6 bases). The CDR3 consists of 17 residues. V was trimmed by 3 bases and J by 1 base, leaving 19 bases between them. The germline CDR1 and CDR2 sequences are SGDLS and YYNGEE. The CDR3: CASSALDTGNWNTEAFF. DNA of the CDR3: TGTGCCAGCAGCGCCCTAGACACAGGGAATTGGAACACTGAAGCTTTCTTT.

This chain connects TRBV2 to TRBJ1-1, with D possibly TRBD1 on 6 matching bases. The V gene's germline CDR1 is SNHLY and CDR2 FYNNEI. Between the trimmed V and J ends, which lost 8 bases and 2 bases, there was a span of 30 bases. This CDR3 is 19 amino acids long. The CDR3 DNA follows: TGTGCCAGCTTGGAGTATTGGGACATTGGGCATCGGTTTAACACTGAAGCTTTCTTT. Amino acids: CASLEYWDIGHRFNTEAFF.

Regarding this clone: The sample carries other DNA sequences with the same CDR3. The gene calls are TRBV7-6 and TRBJ1-2, with 10 bases aligning to TRBD1. This CDR3 region has 13 residues. Trimming took 5 bases from V and 5 from J; bases not matched to a gene: 2. The germline V gene has CDR1 SGHVS and CDR2 FNYEAQ. This CDR3 is CASSPGQGYGYTF. In DNA, the CDR3 is TGTGCCAGCAGCCCGGGACAGGGGTATGGCTACACCTTC.

The chain links TRBV7-2 to TRBJ2-3; D is perhaps TRBD2 (6 bases). Germline lookup yields CDR1 SGHTA and CDR2 FQGNSA. CDR3 size: 18 residues. V lost 4 bases to trimming and J lost 0 bases, with 20 bases between them. The CDR3 spells CASSSPLGGSPSTDTQYF. The CDR3 DNA reads TGTGCCAGCAGCTCGCCCCTTGGGGGGTCCCCTAGCACAGATACGCAGTATTTT.

This rearrangement joins TRBV19 to TRBJ1-1; D may be TRBD1 (6 bases). Trimming left V 9 bases short and J 1 base short, with 21 bases between. Germline lookup yields CDR1 LNHDA and CDR2 SQIVND (reference sequence). The CDR3 contains 16 residues. The CDR3 region has the DNA TGTGCCAGCAAAGCCAAGGACAGAATATCGAACACTGAAGCTTTCTTT. It is translated as CASKAKDRISNTEAFF.

The chain uses TRBV5-1 and TRBJ1-5; 7 nucleotides match TRBD1. Looked up from germline, CDR1 is SGHRS and CDR2 is YFSETQ. The CDR3 totals 14 residues. The V segment lost 4 bases and the J segment 2 bases; nucleotides outside the gene matches: 3. The DNA for the CDR3 is TGCGCCAGCAGCAACGGACAGGGCAATCAGCCCCAGCATTTT. Its protein product is CASSNGQGNQPQHF.